The 8 T cell receptor beta chains below were found in one sample sequenced in a study of blood T cell repertoires in COVID-19. Produced via immunoSEQ multiplex PCR; TCRdb's table is partial and in-frame only. Of under 300,000 clones listed, 75% to 90% are singletons. Sequencing was carried out using peripheral blood. All receptors come from a man aged 45-65 years with acute or convalescent COVID-19.

The rearrangement links TRBV7-9 to TRBJ1-2, with D uncertain. The CDR3 runs 11 residues. The ends were cut back, 4 bases at V and 2 bases at J, with 2 bases in the middle. The germline CDR1 and CDR2 sequences are SEHNR and FQNEAQ (reference sequence). CDR3 bases: TGTGCCAGCAGCTCGAACTATGGCTACACCTTC. Translating it yields CASSSNYGYTF.

The J gene is TRBJ2-5, the V gene TRBV2, with D tentatively TRBD1 (8 bases). Germline V lookup: CDR1 SNHLY, CDR2 FYNNEI. The V end was cut by 6 bases, the J end by 5 bases, with 19 bases between. This CDR3 has 15 amino acids. The DNA for the CDR3 is TGTGCCAGCAGCAGGACAGGGAGGGAAGGTGAGACCCAGTACTTC. This sequence encodes CASSRTGREGETQYF. Drawing the rest from reference TRBV2 and TRBJ2-5, the complete variable domain is EPEVTQTPSHQVTQMGQEVILRCVPISNHLYFYWYRQILGQKVEFLVSFYNNEISEKSEIFDDQFSVERPDGSNFTLKIRSTKLEDSAMYFCASSRTGREGETQYFGPGTRLLVL.

The chain combines TRBV3-1 (or the pseudogene TRBV3-2) with TRBJ2-2; 8 nucleotides align to TRBD2. This CDR3 has 14 amino acids. With V trimmed by 6 bases and J by 6 bases, 6 bases remained unmatched. Germline loops: CDR1 LGHDT, CDR2 YNNKEL (reference sequence). CDR3 in DNA: TGTGCCAGCAGTAGCGGGGTCCGACCCGGGGAGCTGTTTTTT. Translating gives CASSSGVRPGELFF.

This clone was observed a few times. This rearrangement joins TRBV6-6 to TRBJ2-7; D possibly corresponds to TRBD2 (6 bases). CDR1 MNHNY and CDR2 SVGAGI come from the germline V gene (reference sequence). This CDR3 spans 13 amino acids. V lost 5 bases, J lost 4 bases, and 12 bases lay in between. The CDR3, as DNA: TGTGCCAGCAGTCCCCGGGGGTGGTACGAGCAGTACTTC. Amino acid sequence: CASSPRGWYEQYF.

This clone has only a few counts. J is TRBJ1-4 and V is TRBV3-1 (or the pseudogene TRBV3-2); TRBD1 aligns across 7 bases. V lost 5 bases to trimming and J lost 5 bases; unmatched junction nucleotides: 5. CDR1 and CDR2 from the germline V gene are LGHDT and YNNKEL (reference sequence). The CDR3 is made up of 14 amino acids. The CDR3 nucleotides read TGTGCCAGCAGCGCCGGACAGGTCAATGAAAAACTGTTTTTT. It yields the protein CASSAGQVNEKLFF.

V and J are TRBV7-9 and TRBJ1-1; possible D gene TRBD1, 5 bases. The germline V and J ends were trimmed by 4 bases and 0 bases, with 12 bases remaining between them. The CDR3 contains 15 residues. CDR1 and CDR2 (germline): SEHNR, FQNEAQ (reference sequence). CDR3 sequence: CASSSSVGVNTEAFF. As DNA, the CDR3 is TGTGCCAGCAGCTCCTCGGTAGGGGTGAACACTGAAGCTTTCTTT.

CDR3 DNA: TGTGCCAGCAGCTTGCGGGTCGCGAACACCGGGGAGCTGTTTTTT. Protein: CASSLRVANTGELFF. The V and J genes are TRBV7-9 and TRBJ2-2, with D maybe TRBD2 (5 bases). The CDR3 spans 15 residues. Germline CDR1 reads SEHNR; CDR2 reads FQNEAQ (reference sequence). V was pared by 3 bases and J by 0 bases, with 8 bases between.

The chain employs TRBV11-3 and TRBJ2-7; the D gene is possibly TRBD2 (5 bases). CDR3 length: 13 residues. The germline gives CDR1 SGHNT, CDR2 YENEEA. V was trimmed by 5 bases and J by 7 bases, leaving 15 bases between them. The CDR3 here is CASSTGPSGEQYF. DNA for the CDR3: TGTGCCAGCAGCACCGGTCCGTCGGGGGAGCAGTACTTC. Full variable domain (rest looked up from reference TRBV11-3 and TRBJ2-7): EAGVVQSPRYKIIEKKQPVAFWCNPISGHNTLYWYLQNLGQGPELLIRYENEEAVDDSQLPKDRFSAERLKGVDSTLKIQPAELGDSAVYLCASSTGPSGEQYFGPGTRLTVT.